A single sample gave rise to the 8 T cell receptor beta chains below, sequenced in a study of blood T cell repertoires in COVID-19. Clones were sequenced by immunoSEQ multiplex PCR, and TCRdb holds only the in-frame ones, with some missing. The profile shows approximately 240,000 clones, approximately 92% of them singletons. Sequencing was performed on PBMCs or T cells enriched from blood (not recorded which). The receptors come from a woman between 18 and 29 years old in a cohort exposed to, infected with or recovered from COVID-19 (not recorded which).

The genes are TRBV27 and TRBJ1-5, with TRBD1 matching 9 bases. The CDR3 contains 13 residues. Trimming removed 0 bases from V and 15 bases from J; junction bases left unmatched: 6. Germline values: CDR1 MNHEY, CDR2 SMNVEV (reference sequence). CDR3 sequence reads: CASSLSGTGYPHF. The DNA of the CDR3 is TGTGCCAGCAGTTTATCTGGGACAGGGTATCCGCATTTT.

The chain employs TRBV29-1 and TRBJ2-3; a possible D gene is TRBD1 (6 bases). Looked up from germline, CDR1 is SQVTM and CDR2 is ANQGSEA. Trimming removed 4 bases from V and 0 bases from J, with 11 bases in between. The CDR3 totals 14 residues. DNA for the CDR3: TGCAGCGTTGGGACAGACACTAGCACAGATACGCAGTATTTT. This gives the protein CSVGTDTSTDTQYF.

The chain's CDR3 is CASSLLPEGHYEQYF. The CDR3, as DNA: TGTGCCAGCAGCTTACTGCCGGAGGGCCACTACGAGCAGTACTTC. V is TRBV7-8 and J is TRBJ2-7; D possibly corresponds to TRBD2 (6 bases). Trimming removed 2 bases from V and 3 bases from J, with 14 bases in between. Germline V gene lookup returns CDR1 SGHVS and CDR2 FQNEAQ. The CDR3 loop spans 15 amino acids.

The CDR3 DNA follows: TGTGCCAGCAGTGAGGGGCCCTATGATGGCTACACCTTC. Its protein is CASSEGPYDGYTF. V gene TRBV2 combines with J gene TRBJ1-2, with D perhaps TRBD1 (5 bases). Germline loops: CDR1 SNHLY, CDR2 FYNNEI. This CDR3 is built from 13 residues. V was trimmed by 3 bases and J by 6 bases, leaving 11 bases between them.

This clone has ten or more counts. The chain couples TRBV30 to TRBJ1-4; D not certain. The CDR3 length is 15 residues. V lost 2 bases and J lost 0, with 10 bases in between. Germline values: CDR1 GTSNPN, CDR2 SVGIG (reference sequence). CDR3 loop: CAWSTTLATNEKLFF. CDR3 nucleotides: TGTGCCTGGAGTACGACTTTAGCAACTAATGAAAAACTGTTTTTT.

The sample holds one count of this clone. This chain uses TRBV3-1 (or the pseudogene TRBV3-2) with TRBJ1-6; D uncertain. Germline CDR1 is LGHDT and CDR2 is YNNKEL (reference sequence). Between the trimmed V and J ends, which lost 1 base and 8 bases, there was a span of 6 bases. The CDR3 spans 13 residues. As DNA, the CDR3 is TGTGCCAGCAGCCAAGGCGGATATTCACCCCTCCACTTT. As protein: CASSQGGYSPLHF.

The chain employs TRBV10-2 and TRBJ2-3; 8 bases match TRBD2. This CDR3 has 15 amino acids. With 5 bases clipped from V and 0 bases from J, the junction kept 4 bases outside the gene matches. Germline V gene sequence: CDR1 WSHSY, CDR2 SAAADI. This chain's CDR3 is CASSLTSVSTDTQYF. CDR3 bases: TGCGCCAGCAGTCTGACTAGCGTTAGCACAGATACGCAGTATTTT.

The chain recombines TRBV9 with TRBJ2-2; a weak D match, TRBD2 (6 bases). This CDR3 spans 14 amino acids. Trimming stripped 1 base from V and 9 bases from J, with 13 bases between. Germline V CDR1 and CDR2: SGDLS, YYNGEE. The CDR3 nucleotides read TGTGCCAGCAGCGTATCGGCTAGCGATAGGGAGCTGTTTTTT. Protein sequence: CASSVSASDRELFF. Variable domain in full (rest from reference TRBV9 and TRBJ2-2): DSGVTQTPKHLITATGQRVTLRCSPRSGDLSVYWYQQSLDQGLQFLIQYYNGEERAKGNILERFSAQQFPDLHSELNLSSLELGDSALYFCASSVSASDRELFFGEGSRLTVL.